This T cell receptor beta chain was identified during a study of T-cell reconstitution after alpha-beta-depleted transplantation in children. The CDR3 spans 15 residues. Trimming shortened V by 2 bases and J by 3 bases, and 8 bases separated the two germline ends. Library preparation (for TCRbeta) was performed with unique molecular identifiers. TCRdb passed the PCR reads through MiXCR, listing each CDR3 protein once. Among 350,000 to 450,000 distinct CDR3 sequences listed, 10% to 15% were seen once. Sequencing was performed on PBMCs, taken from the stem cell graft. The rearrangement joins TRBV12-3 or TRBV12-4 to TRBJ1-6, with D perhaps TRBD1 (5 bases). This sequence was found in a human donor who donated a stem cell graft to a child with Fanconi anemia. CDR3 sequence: CASSLQGGYNSPLHF. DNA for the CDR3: TGTGCCAGCAGTTTACAGGGCGGCTATAATTCACCCCTCCACTTT.